What follows describes a single T cell receptor (beta chain). The data are from a study of OX40 agonist ivuxolimab in advanced cancers. The data were produced by immunoSEQ multiplex PCR, yet TCRdb's version contains in-frame clones alone and is incomplete. The sample records 130,000 or so clones, approximately 94% being singletons. Deletions cut 0 bases from V and 3 bases from J, with 9 bases between. The CDR3 is 16 amino acids. Germline CDR1 is LGHNA and CDR2 is YSLEER. The sample here was CD4+ or CD8+ T cells sorted from blood, taken in a trial of the OX40 agonist ivuxolimab. The receptor was isolated from an adult with an advanced solid tumor such as melanoma, head and neck, liver or kidney cancer. This chain uses TRBV4-3 with TRBJ1-6; maybe TRBD1 (5 bases). The CDR3 spells CASSQEQASYNSPLHF. The CDR3 nucleotides read TGCGCCAGCAGCCAAGAACAGGCGAGCTATAATTCACCCCTCCACTTT.